This is a list of T cell receptor beta chains from one sample in a study of cytomegalovirus exposure and HLA in healthy donors. Sequenced by immunoSEQ multiplex PCR; TCRdb stores in-frame clones only, minus some. This sample's table has 77,000 or so clones. The sample taken for sequencing was PBMCs. These receptors were collected from a man younger than 45 in good health and CMV-seronegative. Both conserved end residues are part of each CDR3. A D gene is named only where the DNA matches it firmly.

j_call v_call d_call cdr3_nt cdr3_aa
TRBJ2-3 TRBV7-9 TRBD2 TGTGCCGGGGGGGGTTACACAGATACGCAGTATTTT CAGGGYTDTQYF
TRBJ1-2 TRBV7-7 TRBD1 TGTGCTAGCAGCGGGACAGCGTATGGCTACACCTTC CASSGTAYGYTF
TRBJ1-1 TRBV2 TRBD1 TGTGCCAGCACGGACAGGGGGAACACTGAAGCTTTCTTT CASTDRGNTEAFF
TRBJ1-2 TRBV5-4 TRBD1 TGTGCCAGCAGCCTATCTCCCACAGGGGAATACTATGGCTACACCTTC CASSLSPTGEYYGYTF
TRBJ1-4 TRBV6-1 TRBD1 TGTGCCAGCAGTGAATGGGGACAGACTAATGAAAAACTGTTTTTT CASSEWGQTNEKLFF
TRBJ2-2 TRBV28 TRBD1 TGTGCCAGCAGCTCCGGGACAGGGGACACCGGGGAGCTGTTTTTT CASSSGTGDTGELFF
TRBJ2-1 TRBV28 TRBD1 TGTGCCAGCAGTTCCCCGACAGGGGAGGCCATTTTGACATACAATGAGCAGTTCTTC CASSSPTGEAILTYNEQFF
TRBJ1-5 TRBV4-1 . TGCGCCAGCAGCCAAGATCCCCGCGACAGTAATCAGCCCCAGCATTTT CASSQDPRDSNQPQHF
TRBJ1-2 TRBV5-5 . TGTGCCAGCAGCGGCCCGGACAGAGCGAGAGCTATTGATGGCTACACCTTC CASSGPDRARAIDGYTF
TRBJ2-3 TRBV6-5 . TGTGCCAGCAGTTACTCAACCAGATCTAGCACAGATACGCAGTATTTT CASSYSTRSSTDTQYF
TRBJ2-7 TRBV9 TRBD1 TGTGCCAGCAGCGTAGGGGACAGCAGCTACGAGCAGTACTTC CASSVGDSSYEQYF
TRBJ1-1 TRBV18 . TGTGCCAGCTCACCACGGCAGGGTGAAGCTTTCTTT CASSPRQGEAFF
TRBJ1-2 TRBV29-1 TRBD1 TGCAGCGCCGGACGCGGGACAGGGAGTGATGGCTACACCTTC CSAGRGTGSDGYTF
TRBJ2-5 TRBV11-3 . TGTGCCAGCAGCTCGACAGAGGAAGAGACCCAGTACTTC CASSSTEEETQYF
TRBJ2-5 TRBV7-9 . TGTGCCAGCAGCCCTGGGGCCTGGGAGACCCAGTACTTC CASSPGAWETQYF
TRBJ2-6 TRBV7-9 TRBD2 TGTGCCAGCAGCCCCGGGGGGGCTGGGGCCAACGTCCTGACTTTC CASSPGGAGANVLTF
TRBJ2-1 TRBV7-9 TRBD1 TGTGCCAGCAGCCGTACAGGGGTGCACTACAATGAGCAGTTCTTC CASSRTGVHYNEQFF
TRBJ2-3 TRBV5-1 TRBD1 TGCGCCAGCAGCTTGGACAGGGGGCAGGATACGCAGTATTTT CASSLDRGQDTQYF
TRBJ1-2 TRBV7-2 . TGTGCCAGCAGCTTAGGCTCGACAGATTATGGCTACACCTTC CASSLGSTDYGYTF
TRBJ2-3 TRBV5-1 . TGCGCCAGCAGCTTGGCCCAACTAGATACGCAGTATTTT CASSLAQLDTQYF
TRBJ1-2 TRBV5-1 . TGCGCCAGCAGTTCAGACAGCCCCGGAGTCGGTGGCTACACCTTC CASSSDSPGVGGYTF
TRBJ1-2 TRBV6-1 TRBD1 TGTGCCAGCATTCTGACAGGGGGCGCGACTGGCTACACCTTC CASILTGGATGYTF
TRBJ2-7 TRBV10-3 TRBD2 TGTGCCATCAAGGGACTAGCGGGGGAGAATAACTACGAGCAGTACTTC CAIKGLAGENNYEQYF
TRBJ2-7 TRBV5-6 . TGTGCCAGCAGCGTGAGGGAATTAGGGCAGTACTTC CASSVRELGQYF
TRBJ1-2 TRBV10-3 TRBD1 TGTGCCATCAGGGCGGGGACAGGGGTAGTGCGGAATGGCTACACCTTC CAIRAGTGVVRNGYTF
TRBJ2-1 TRBV18 TRBD2 TGTGCCAGCTCACCAAGGGGGGGACTAGCGGACTACAATGAGCAGTTCTTC CASSPRGGLADYNEQFF
TRBJ2-1 TRBV28 TRBD2 TGTGCCAGCAGGCTAACTAGCGGGGGGACCGATGAGCAGTTCTTC CASRLTSGGTDEQFF
TRBJ1-4 TRBV9 . TGTGCCAGCAGCCCGTGGGGCCAAGGGGAAAAACTGTTTTTT CASSPWGQGEKLFF
TRBJ2-7 TRBV4-2 . TGTGCCAGCAGCCAACTAGGAGTTTACGAGCAGTACTTC CASSQLGVYEQYF
TRBJ2-2 TRBV7-2 TRBD2 TGTGCCAGCAGCTTACGGGAGGGAACCGGGGAGCTGTTTTTT CASSLREGTGELFF
TRBJ2-7 TRBV7-2 TRBD1 TGTGCCAGCAGCTTAGGGGGTCCGGGACAGGGCTACGAGCAGTACTTC CASSLGGPGQGYEQYF
TRBJ1-4 TRBV15 . TGTGCCACCAGCAGAGATCTGACAGACTCTGAAAAACTGTTTTTT CATSRDLTDSEKLFF
TRBJ1-3 TRBV4-1 . TGCGCCAGCAGCCAAGATCTATACCGCTACTCTGGAAACACCATATATTTT CASSQDLYRYSGNTIYF
TRBJ2-7 TRBV5-1 . TGCGCCAGCACCCTAACCGGGAGCTACGAGCAGTACTTC CASTLTGSYEQYF
TRBJ2-7 TRBV6-5 TRBD2 TGTGCCAGCAGTCGAGGGGAGGGCTACGAGCAGTACTTC CASSRGEGYEQYF
TRBJ1-2 TRBV6-1 . TGTGCCAGCAGCGAGCAAGGGGTGGACTATGGCTACACCTTC CASSEQGVDYGYTF
TRBJ2-7 TRBV7-6 . TGTGCCAGCAGCTTAGATTCGGGCTCCTACGAGCAGTACTTC CASSLDSGSYEQYF
TRBJ2-7 TRBV6-6 . TGTGCCAGCAGCTTGTTGGGGGCCCCCTACGAGCAGTACTTC CASSLLGAPYEQYF
TRBJ2-3 TRBV4-1 TRBD2 TGCGCCAGCAGCCAAGATCGGGCAGCGGGGGGGGGAGATACGCAGTATTTT CASSQDRAAGGGDTQYF
TRBJ2-1 TRBV9 TRBD1 TGTGCCAGCAGCCCAGAACCGGGACAGGGAAAAGCCTTTTCCTACAATGAGCAGTTCTTC CASSPEPGQGKAFSYNEQFF
TRBJ1-5 TRBV6-1 . TGTGCCAGCAGTATTTGGGCAGGTCGCAAACAGCCCCAGCATTTT CASSIWAGRKQPQHF
TRBJ1-5 TRBV27 TRBD1 TGTGCCAGCAGTTCGCTTCCAGGGGGAAATCAGCCCCAGCATTTT CASSSLPGGNQPQHF